This T cell receptor (beta chain) was profiled in a study of blood T cells in healthy people across ages. Total RNA, at least 6 micrograms per sample, was extracted from PBMCs. Sample-barcoded 5' priming and a J-beta primer mix drove a second PCR of about 6 to 12 cycles. One entry per CDR3 protein, called by TCRdb with MiXCR from the 5' RACE reads. The sample has 500,000 to 550,000 distinct CDR3 sequences, around 24% seen once. The germline V gene has CDR1 LNHNV and CDR2 YYDKDF (reference sequence). This CDR3 has 14 residues. These records were also assigned to another study, of T cells of mothers and their children. That study adds: Every mother produced more than 10 million TCR beta CDR3 reads, whereas every child provided approximately 3 million.

The TCR was taken from a boy younger than 18 in good health. The specimen was blood. The rearrangement uses TRBV15 and TRBJ2-5; TRBD2 might be the D (5 bases). The J call may be incorrect, as the DNA end agrees better with TRBJ2-1. The CDR3 DNA sequence: TGTGCCACCAGCAGAGTAAGGACTCGTAATGAGCAGTTCTTC. Its protein is CATSRVRTRNEQFF.